These 2 T cell receptor beta chains originate from one sample sequenced in a study of blood T cell repertoires in COVID-19. Libraries were prepared by immunoSEQ multiplex PCR; TCRdb keeps only in-frame clonotypes and omits some of them. Among 170,000 or so clones, 70% to 90% were seen once, and the ten largest hold 7% to 10%. The sequenced sample was peripheral blood. All receptors derive from a man aged 50 to 59 with active or convalescent COVID-19.

The chain couples TRBV27 to TRBJ1-6, with a tentative D call TRBD1 (6 bases). Germline CDR1 is MNHEY and CDR2 is SMNVEV (reference sequence). Trimming took 8 bases from V and 7 from J, leaving 18 bases between them. The CDR3 contains 15 residues. For the CDR3, the DNA is TGTGCCAGCCAGAATTGGGCAACAGGGAATTCACCCCTCCACTTT. Translating gives CASQNWATGNSPLHF.

This chain joins TRBV19 and TRBJ1-2, with 10 bases identical to TRBD1. CDR1 is LNHDA, CDR2 SQIVND, per germline (reference sequence). The CDR3 has 13 amino acids. J lost 6 bases, V lost 10 bases, and 8 bases had no gene match. The CDR3 DNA sequence: TGTGCCACAGGTGGACAGGGGGGTAATGGCTACACCTTC. Its protein product is CATGGQGGNGYTF.